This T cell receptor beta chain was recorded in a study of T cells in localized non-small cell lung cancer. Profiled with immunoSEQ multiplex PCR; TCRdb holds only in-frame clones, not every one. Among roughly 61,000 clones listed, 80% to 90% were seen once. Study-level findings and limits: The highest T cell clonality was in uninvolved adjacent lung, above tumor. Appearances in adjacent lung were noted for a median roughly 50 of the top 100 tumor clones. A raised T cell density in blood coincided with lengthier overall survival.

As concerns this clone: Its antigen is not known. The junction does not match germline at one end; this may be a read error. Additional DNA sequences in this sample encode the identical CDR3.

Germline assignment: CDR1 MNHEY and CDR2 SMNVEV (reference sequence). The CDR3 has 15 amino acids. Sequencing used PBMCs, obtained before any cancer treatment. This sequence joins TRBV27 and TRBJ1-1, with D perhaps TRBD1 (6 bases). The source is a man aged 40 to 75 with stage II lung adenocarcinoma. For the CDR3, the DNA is TGTGCCAGCAGTTCTAGGGGGGTTTTGAACACTGAGGCTTTCTTT. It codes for CASSSRGVLNTEAFF.